This T cell receptor (beta chain) was found in a study of cytomegalovirus exposure and HLA in healthy donors. Whole-study context: Unique TCR beta sequences numbering approximately 100 million came from 190 million or so T cells in an earlier analysis. Overall study results and limits: Per a later analysis, HLA-associated TCR beta chains showed more clonal expansion than other, equally common TCR beta chains.

With respect to this clone: The antigen is undetermined.

Vbeta (60) and Jbeta (13) primers were used in the PCR. Clones were read by immunoSEQ multiplex PCR, and TCRdb kept only the in-frame ones, dropping some. The sample lists about 150,000 clones, roughly 74% seen once, with around 2.8% in the top ten. This CDR3 has 14 amino acids. Germline V CDR1 and CDR2: ENHRY, SYGVKD. V lost 4 bases, J lost 1 base, and 10 bases lay in between. The chain couples TRBV10-3 to TRBJ1-1; D is uncertain. The sequence came from a man younger than 30 in good health and CMV-seronegative. What was sequenced was PBMCs. The CDR3 region is CAISGVERNTEAFF. The CDR3 bases are TGTGCCATCAGTGGAGTAGAGAGGAACACTGAAGCTTTCTTT.